Following are 29 T cell receptor beta chains from one sample sequenced in a study of cytomegalovirus exposure and HLA in healthy donors. The PCR ran on 60 Vbeta and 13 Jbeta primers. The protocol was immunoSEQ multiplex PCR, while the TCRdb copy is restricted to in-frame clones and leaves out a portion. The sample comprises about 130,000 clones, about 15% of which are singletons, and 2.9% rests with the top ten. The sample consisted of PBMCs. These TCRs come from a female donor in good health and CMV-seropositive.

This clone has more than one count but fewer than ten. Different DNA sequences within this sample yield the same CDR3. The chain combines TRBV4-2 with TRBJ1-2, with 7 bases lining up with TRBD1. The CDR3 has 16 residues. The germline gives CDR1 LGHNA, CDR2 YNFKEQ. The J segment lost 6 bases and the V segment lost 0 bases, leaving 10 bases of the junction unmatched. The CDR3 nucleotides are TGTGCCAGCAGCCAAGATTATACAACAGGGGAAGATGGCTACACCTTC. Its protein is CASSQDYTTGEDGYTF.

This clone came up a few times. The chain uses TRBV10-1 and TRBJ2-1; perhaps TRBD1 as D (6 bases). Germline V gives CDR1 WNHNN, CDR2 SYGVQD (reference sequence). This CDR3 is built from 15 residues. The ends were cut back, 8 bases at V and 4 bases at J, with 18 bases in the middle. CDR3 nucleotides: TGCGCCAGCCAGAGGACCCCGGGGACATACAATGAGCAGTTCTTC. It encodes CASQRTPGTYNEQFF.

The V gene is TRBV5-1, the J gene TRBJ2-2; TRBD2 aligns across 12 bases. Germline V CDR1 and CDR2: SGHRS, YFSETQ. V gave up 4 bases and J gave up 4 bases; unmatched junction bases: 17. The CDR3 runs to 20 residues. CDR3 amino acids: CASSPSLTSGGAPGTGELFF. CDR3 bases: TGCGCCAGCAGCCCAAGCTTGACTAGCGGGGGCGCCCCTGGCACCGGGGAGCTGTTTTTT.

This clone has just one count. V usage is TRBV11-2 and J usage is TRBJ2-5; 13 bases map to TRBD2. Germline V gene lookup returns CDR1 SGHAT and CDR2 FQNNGV. After removal of 2 bases from V and 5 bases from J, the junction contained 8 bases not matched to a gene. The CDR3 has 17 residues. In DNA form, the CDR3 reads TGTGCCAGCAGCTTAACGACTAGCGGGGGGTCCGCCGAGACCCAGTACTTC. Its translation is CASSLTTSGGSAETQYF.

This clone has a handful of counts. The gene calls are TRBV7-2 and TRBJ2-7; 8 bases align to TRBD1. The germline CDR1 and CDR2 sequences are SGHTA and FQGNSA. CDR3 length equals 15 residues. V gave up 4 bases and J gave up 3 bases; unmatched junction bases: 8. The CDR3 protein is CASSSQGAAVYEQYF. Written as DNA, the CDR3 is TGTGCCAGCAGCTCGCAGGGGGCAGCGGTCTACGAGCAGTACTTC.

The table lists this clone with a few counts. The V call is TRBV9, the J call TRBJ2-2; 11 bases match TRBD2. This CDR3 has 15 residues. V gave up 5 bases and J gave up 5 bases; unmatched junction bases: 5. CDR1 and CDR2 (germline): SGDLS, YYNGEE. CDR3 coding DNA: TGTGCCAGCAGATCGGGACTAGCGGATACCGGGGAGCTGTTTTTT. Its protein product is CASRSGLADTGELFF.

V is TRBV19 and J is TRBJ2-3, with 7 bases fitting TRBD2. V dropped 5 bases and J dropped 3; count of bases not matched to a gene: 14. There are 17 residues in the CDR3. From germline, CDR1 is LNHDA and CDR2 SQIVND (reference sequence). CDR3 nucleotides: TGTGCCAGTAGTTTTTTTCTCGGGGGGAGAGGAACAGATACGCAGTATTTT. Amino acid sequence: CASSFFLGGRGTDTQYF.

The J gene is TRBJ1-4, the V gene TRBV7-2; D might be TRBD1 (5 bases). The CDR3 totals 16 residues. CDR1 and CDR2 from the germline V gene are SGHTA and FQGNSA. Trimming took 1 base from V and 8 from J, leaving 17 bases between them. In nucleotides, the CDR3 is TGTGCCAGCAGCTTAGAGGGTTTTCAGGGCCCGGAAAAACTGTTTTTT. Translating gives CASSLEGFQGPEKLFF.

This clone was picked up a small number of times. V gene TRBV6-5 combines with J gene TRBJ2-7, with 7 nucleotides matching TRBD2. V dropped 5 bases and J dropped 3; count of bases not matched to a gene: 7. Germline lookup yields CDR1 MNHEY and CDR2 SVGAGI. The CDR3 sequence is 14 residues long. This CDR3 reads CASSHGGGSYEQYF. Written as DNA, the CDR3 is TGTGCCAGCAGTCACGGCGGGGGTAGCTACGAGCAGTACTTC.

The V and J genes are TRBV9 and TRBJ2-2, with TRBD2 matching over 7 bases. Per germline, CDR1 SGDLS and CDR2 YYNGEE. The CDR3 covers 14 residues. The V gene end was trimmed by 7 bases and the J gene end by 2 bases; junction bases not matched to a gene: 5. This CDR3 reads CASALADNTGELFF. The DNA for the CDR3 is TGTGCCAGCGCCCTAGCGGATAACACCGGGGAGCTGTTTTTT.

V usage is TRBV27 and J usage is TRBJ2-7; 9 bases line up with TRBD2. The trim removed 5 bases at V and 2 bases at J, leaving 7 bases unmatched. The CDR3 loop spans 15 amino acids. Germline V CDR1 and CDR2: MNHEY, SMNVEV (reference sequence). The CDR3 sequence: CASSRLAGDPYEQYF. The CDR3 nucleotides are TGTGCCAGCAGTAGATTAGCGGGAGACCCCTACGAGCAGTACTTC.

Only a few counts were recorded for this clone. This chain connects TRBV5-1 to TRBJ2-3, with 11 positions matching TRBD2. This CDR3 spans 18 amino acids. CDR1 and CDR2 (germline): SGHRS, YFSETQ. Trimming at V came to 2 bases and at J to 6 bases, leaving 14 bases not matched to a gene. CDR3 region: CASSLTGATSGVMDTQYF. The CDR3, as DNA: TGCGCCAGCAGCTTAACCGGAGCGACTAGCGGGGTCATGGATACGCAGTATTTT.

The CDR3 DNA reads TGTGCCAGCTCACCCCAGCGGGCGGGGCTACTCAATGAGCAGTTCTTC. Translating it yields CASSPQRAGLLNEQFF. The V call is TRBV18, the J call TRBJ2-1; a possible D gene is TRBD2 (6 bases). CDR3 length: 16 amino acids. Between the trimmed V and J ends, which lost 3 bases and 6 bases, there was a span of 18 bases. CDR1 is KGHSH, CDR2 LQKENI, per germline. Full variable domain (remainder filled in from reference TRBV18 and TRBJ2-1): NAGVMQNPRHLVRRRGQEARLRCSPMKGHSHVYWYRQLPEEGLKFMVYLQKENIIDESGMPKERFSAEFPKEGPSILRIQQVVRGDSAAYFCASSPQRAGLLNEQFFGPGTRLTVL.

This clone was recorded once. This sequence joins TRBV19 and TRBJ1-4; D is unresolved. Germline CDR1 LNHDA, CDR2 SQIVND (reference sequence). The V and J ends lost 5 bases and 5 bases respectively, with 18 bases between them. The CDR3 is 16 residues long. The CDR3 reads CASSPIRRGLNEKLFF. The CDR3 coding sequence is TGTGCCAGTAGTCCAATAAGACGGGGATTAAATGAAAAACTGTTTTTT.

CDR3 in amino acids: CASSQDLGGWSYEQYF. The CDR3 nucleotides read TGTGCCAGCAGCCAAGATCTCGGGGGATGGTCCTACGAGCAGTACTTC. V is TRBV4-2 and J is TRBJ2-7, with D perhaps matching TRBD2 (6 bases). The germline V gene has CDR1 LGHNA and CDR2 YNFKEQ. V shed 0 bases and J shed 1 base, with 13 bases lying between them. The CDR3 runs to 16 residues.

This clone appeared a few times. The chain recombines TRBV7-9 with TRBJ2-2, with 9 nucleotides matching TRBD1. The J segment lost 2 bases and the V segment lost 3 bases, leaving 4 bases of the junction unmatched. Per germline, CDR1 SEHNR and CDR2 FQNEAQ (reference sequence). The CDR3 has 16 residues. The CDR3 DNA reads as TGTGCCAGCAGCTTTACAGGGGGCCCAAACACCGGGGAGCTGTTTTTT. This codes for CASSFTGGPNTGELFF.

The chain has TRBV6-5 and TRBJ1-2, with D possibly TRBD1 on 6 matching bases. The CDR3 length is 14 residues. With 6 bases removed from V and 6 bases from J, the gap between germline ends came to 17 bases. Germline V lookup: CDR1 MNHEY, CDR2 SVGAGI. The CDR3 nucleotides are TGTGCCAGCAGGCCGGTGGTTACAGGGAATGGCTACACCTTC. Its protein product is CASRPVVTGNGYTF.

The J gene is TRBJ2-7, the V gene TRBV4-1; 8 positions agree with TRBD1. Germline values: CDR1 MGHRA, CDR2 YSYEKL. The trim removed 2 bases at V and 2 bases at J, leaving 8 bases unmatched. The CDR3 runs to 16 residues. The CDR3 DNA follows: TGCGCCAGCAGCCAAAGATGGACAGGGAGTACCTACGAGCAGTACTTC. This gives the protein CASSQRWTGSTYEQYF.

This clone was found a few times. V and J are TRBV25-1 and TRBJ1-1, with 7 bases that match TRBD1. This CDR3 region has 15 residues. Losses at the gene ends were 3 bases for V and 5 bases for J; bases not matched to a gene: 9. CDR1 MGHDK and CDR2 SYGVNS come from the germline V gene. In DNA, the CDR3 is TGTGCCAGCAGTGATGCTGGCAGGGGGGCGACTGAAGCTTTCTTT. This sequence encodes CASSDAGRGATEAFF.

In DNA, the CDR3 is TGTGCCAGCAGTTTCGCAGGGGGCAACACTGAAGCTTTCTTT. It codes for CASSFAGGNTEAFF. The chain is built from TRBV28 and TRBJ1-1; TRBD1 matches 8 bases. V lost 3 bases to trimming and J lost 2 bases; unmatched junction nucleotides: 2. The CDR3 is 14 amino acids. Germline assignment: CDR1 MDHEN and CDR2 SYDVKM.

The rearrangement links TRBV7-9 to TRBJ1-1; D not certain. Germline values: CDR1 SEHNR, CDR2 FQNEAQ (reference sequence). The V gene lost 0 bases and the J gene lost 5 bases, with 13 bases spanning the gap. The CDR3 totals 15 residues. The CDR3 region has the DNA TGTGCCAGCAGCTTAGCGCATGCAGCGAGGACTGAAGCTTTCTTT. Amino acid sequence: CASSLAHAARTEAFF.

This clone was recorded a few times. The chain uses TRBV15 and TRBJ2-2, with TRBD2 matching 9 bases. Germline lookup yields CDR1 LNHNV and CDR2 YYDKDF (reference sequence). V dropped 4 bases and J dropped 3; count of bases not matched to a gene: 6. The CDR3 length is 16 residues. CDR3 DNA sequence: TGTGCCACCAGCAACCCTAGCGGGACTTACACCGGGGAGCTGTTTTTT. This codes for CATSNPSGTYTGELFF.

This sequence joins TRBV27 and TRBJ1-2; 9 bases fit TRBD1. This CDR3 has 14 residues. V shed 6 bases and J 3 bases; nucleotides not matched to a gene: 5. Germline V CDR1 and CDR2: MNHEY, SMNVEV (reference sequence). As DNA, the CDR3 is TGTGCCAGCAGCCCGACAGGGGGGTACTATGGCTACACCTTC. Amino acids: CASSPTGGYYGYTF.

The chain couples TRBV27 to TRBJ1-2; D is perhaps TRBD1 (5 bases). The V end was cut by 6 bases, the J end by 2 bases, with 13 bases between. The CDR3 is 14 residues long. The germline CDR1 and CDR2 sequences are MNHEY and SMNVEV (reference sequence). CDR3 amino acids: CASRPTQENYGYTF. DNA for the CDR3: TGTGCCAGCAGACCTACACAGGAGAACTATGGCTACACCTTC.

CDR3 nucleotides: TGTGCCAGCTCACCTTTCGACAGGAACACTGAAGCTTTCTTT. It encodes CASSPFDRNTEAFF. The chain has TRBV18 and TRBJ1-1; D may be TRBD1 (5 bases). The CDR3 is made up of 14 amino acids. V was trimmed by 3 bases and J by 1 base, leaving 9 bases between them. From germline, CDR1 is KGHSH and CDR2 LQKENI.

The table lists this clone with a few counts. The chain employs TRBV27 and TRBJ2-3; 11 bases are a match to TRBD2. V gave up 3 bases and J gave up 7 bases; unmatched junction bases: 9. Germline assignment: CDR1 MNHEY and CDR2 SMNVEV (reference sequence). The CDR3 is 16 residues long. The CDR3 spells CASSFLAGGPLNTQYF. For the CDR3, the DNA is TGTGCCAGCAGTTTTCTAGCGGGGGGTCCTCTTAATACGCAGTATTTT.

CDR3 DNA sequence: TGTGCCAGCAGCGTAGGCCCAGGCGTGAACACTGAAGCTTTCTTT. Protein: CASSVGPGVNTEAFF. The chain combines TRBV9 with TRBJ1-1; D remains unclear. Germline V gives CDR1 SGDLS, CDR2 YYNGEE. Trimming left V 0 bases short and J 0 bases short, with 9 bases between. This CDR3 is 15 amino acids long.

The chain combines TRBV4-1 with TRBJ1-6, with D possibly matching TRBD1 (5 bases). There are 13 residues in the CDR3. Germline loops: CDR1 MGHRA, CDR2 YSYEKL. V shed 0 bases and J shed 13 bases, with 10 bases lying between them. Here the CDR3 reads CASSQERGTPLHF. The CDR3 DNA reads as TGCGCCAGCAGCCAAGAAAGGGGTACGCCCCTCCACTTT.

The rearrangement joins TRBV5-6 to TRBJ1-4; D perhaps matches TRBD1 (6 bases). Germline loops: CDR1 SGHDT, CDR2 YYEEEE. V lost 4 bases and J 7 bases, leaving 14 bases between the germline ends. This CDR3 contains 14 residues. The chain's CDR3 is CASSGGGRREKLFF. The CDR3 nucleotides are TGTGCCAGCAGCGGGGGGGGGCGCCGTGAAAAACTGTTTTTT.